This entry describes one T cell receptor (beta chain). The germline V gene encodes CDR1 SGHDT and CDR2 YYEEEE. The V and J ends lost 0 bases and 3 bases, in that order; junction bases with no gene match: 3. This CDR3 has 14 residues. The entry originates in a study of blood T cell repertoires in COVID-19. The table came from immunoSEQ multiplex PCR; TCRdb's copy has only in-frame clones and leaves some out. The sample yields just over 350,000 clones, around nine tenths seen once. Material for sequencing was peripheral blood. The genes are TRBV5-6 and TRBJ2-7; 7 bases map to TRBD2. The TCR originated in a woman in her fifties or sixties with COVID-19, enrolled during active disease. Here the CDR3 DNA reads TGTGCCAGCAGCTTGGGGGGACTACTCTACGAGCAGTACTTC. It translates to CASSLGGLLYEQYF.